The 11 T cell receptor beta chains in this list originate from one sample, sequenced in a study of neurological immune-mediated disorders. Via MiXCR, TCRdb re-called the 5' RACE reads, giving one row per CDR3 protein. The data contain 80,000 to 100,000 distinct CDR3 sequences, 3% to 4.5% of them singletons. The sequenced sample was PBMCs. The receptors were sampled from a woman between 50 and 59 years old with multiple sclerosis.

In its sample, this clonotype was seen many times. The rearrangement uses TRBV5-1 and TRBJ2-6; D ambiguous. CDR1 is SGHRS and CDR2 is YFSETQ in the germline V gene. Trimming removed 1 base at V and 0 bases at J, with 14 bases between. CDR3 length equals 18 residues. Written as DNA, the CDR3 is TGCGCCAGCAGCTTGTGGTCCGTATGGGACTCTGGGGCCAACGTCCTGACTTTC. Residues: CASSLWSVWDSGANVLTF. The full variable domain, with the rest looked up from reference TRBV5-1 and TRBJ2-6, is KAGVTQTPRYLIKTRGQQVTLSCSPISGHRSVSWYQQTPGQGLQFLFEYFSETQRNKGNFPGRFSGRQFSNSRSEMNVSTLELGDSALYLCASSLWSVWDSGANVLTFGAGSRLTVL.

This clonotype was counted at least ten times. The chain combines TRBV7-2 with TRBJ2-1; TRBD2 agrees at 10 bases. Per germline, CDR1 SGHTA and CDR2 FQGNSA. This CDR3 is built from 19 residues. After removal of 5 bases from V and 7 bases from J, the junction contained 20 bases not matched to a gene. The CDR3 here is CASSPRFIGPAGGPNEQFF. The DNA of the CDR3 is TGTGCCAGCAGCCCCCGTTTTATAGGGCCAGCGGGGGGGCCGAATGAGCAGTTCTTC.

This clonotype was counted ten times or more. The chain joins TRBV27 to TRBJ1-1, with D possibly TRBD1 on 5 matching bases. The germline V gene encodes CDR1 MNHEY and CDR2 SMNVEV (reference sequence). The CDR3 totals 13 residues. The V end was cut by 8 bases, the J end by 4 bases, with 14 bases between. CDR3 residues: CASGERGSTEAFF. The CDR3 nucleotides are TGTGCCAGCGGAGAGAGGGGTTCCACTGAAGCTTTCTTT.

This clonotype occurred many times. The J gene is TRBJ2-1, the V gene TRBV12-3 or TRBV12-4; TRBD2 aligns across 12 bases. Trimming removed 5 bases from V and 9 bases from J; junction bases left unmatched: 8. The CDR3 runs to 15 residues. CDR3 residues: CASSPRTSGVGEQFF. The CDR3 DNA is TGTGCCAGCAGTCCCCGGACTAGCGGGGTAGGTGAGCAGTTCTTC.

This clonotype has ten or more counts. The chain combines TRBV5-1 with TRBJ2-4, with 8 bases fitting TRBD2. The CDR3 covers 16 residues. V lost 4 bases, J lost 7 bases, and 13 bases stayed unmatched. The germline V gene encodes CDR1 SGHRS and CDR2 YFSETQ. The CDR3 here is CASSPGGAAAWNIQYF. The CDR3 nucleotides are TGCGCCAGCAGCCCCGGGGGGGCGGCAGCCTGGAACATTCAGTACTTC.

Only a few counts were recorded for this clonotype. One base away lies a much larger clone, so this may be a sequencing read error. This rearrangement joins TRBV27 to TRBJ2-6, with D hard to call. The germline gives CDR1 MNHEY, CDR2 SMNVEV (reference sequence). CDR3 size: 13 residues. Between the trimmed V and J ends, which lost 2 bases and 3 bases, there was a span of 2 bases. DNA of the CDR3: TGTGCCAGCAGTTTAATTGGGGCCAACGTCCTGACTTTC. This translates into CASSLIGANVLTF.

This clonotype was seen many times. The rearrangement joins TRBV7-2 to TRBJ1-6, with D hard to call. Trimming removed 2 bases from V and 0 bases from J, with 8 bases in between. Germline V lookup: CDR1 SGHTA, CDR2 FQGNSA. This CDR3 is built from 16 residues. The CDR3 is CASSLILSSYNSPLHF. DNA of the CDR3: TGTGCCAGCAGCTTAATTCTGAGCTCCTATAATTCACCCCTCCACTTT.

This clonotype was picked up many times. The chain links TRBV7-3 to TRBJ1-1, with D tentatively TRBD1 (5 bases). CDR3 length equals 13 residues. V was trimmed by 7 bases and J by 6 bases, leaving 15 bases between them. Germline V CDR1 and CDR2: SGHTA, FQGTGA. In nucleotides, the CDR3 is TGTGCCAGCATCACCGACAGCTCACCTGAAGCTTTCTTT. Amino acid sequence: CASITDSSPEAFF.

This clonotype was found many times. The chain uses TRBV19 and TRBJ2-5; D possibly corresponds to TRBD2 (6 bases). The CDR3 spans 13 residues. From germline, CDR1 is LNHDA and CDR2 SQIVND (reference sequence). Deletions cut 8 bases from V and 4 bases from J, with 14 bases between. CDR3 nucleotides: TGTGCCAGTCAAGCGGGTTCCTTAGAGACCCAGTACTTC. This translates into CASQAGSLETQYF.

This clonotype was detected many times. The chain couples TRBV6-5 to TRBJ1-5; D unclear. Per germline, CDR1 MNHEY and CDR2 SVGAGI. V was trimmed by 7 bases and J by 11 bases, leaving 21 bases between them. This CDR3 is built from 14 residues. The CDR3 is CASKGGQAKVTQHF. The CDR3 DNA follows: TGTGCCAGCAAGGGCGGGCAGGCTAAAGTGACCCAGCATTTT.

This clonotype was picked up many times. J is TRBJ2-1 and V is TRBV6-4; TRBD2 matches at 11 bases. The trim removed 0 bases at V and 6 bases at J, leaving 1 base unmatched. Per the germline V gene, CDR1 is MRHNA and CDR2 is SNTAGT. CDR3 size: 15 residues. For the CDR3, the DNA is TGTGCCAGCAGTGACTCTAGCGGGGGGGCCAATGAGCAGTTCTTC. This codes for CASSDSSGGANEQFF.